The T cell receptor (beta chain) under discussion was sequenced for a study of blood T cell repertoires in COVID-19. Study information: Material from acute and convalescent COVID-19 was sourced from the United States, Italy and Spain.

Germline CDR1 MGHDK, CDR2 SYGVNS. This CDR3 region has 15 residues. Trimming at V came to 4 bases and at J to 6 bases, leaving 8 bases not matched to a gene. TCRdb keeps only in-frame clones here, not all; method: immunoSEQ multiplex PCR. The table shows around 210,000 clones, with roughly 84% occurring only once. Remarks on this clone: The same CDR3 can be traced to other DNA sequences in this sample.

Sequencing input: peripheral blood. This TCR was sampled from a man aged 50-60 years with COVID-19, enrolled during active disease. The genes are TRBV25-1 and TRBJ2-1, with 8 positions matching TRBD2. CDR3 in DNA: TGTGCCAGCAGTGGGGGGCTAGCGGGCAGCAATGAGCAGTTCTTC. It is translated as CASSGGLAGSNEQFF. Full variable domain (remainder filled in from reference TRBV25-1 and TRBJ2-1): EADIYQTPRYLVIGTGKKITLECSQTMGHDKMYWYQQDPGMELHLIHYSYGVNSTEKGDLSSESTVSRIRTEHFPLTLESARPSHTSQYLCASSGGLAGSNEQFFGPGTRLTVL.